This TCR beta chain was sequenced during a study of blood T cell repertoires in COVID-19 (dated by TCRdb to about 2020). At the level of the whole study: Samples covering the acute and convalescent phases of COVID-19 were provided by collaborators in the United States, Italy and Spain. Where HLA class I and class II types were available, the types were taken from metadata supplied by the sample provider, not from assay-based typing. Subjects who had been exposed to COVID-19, were actively infected with it, or had recovered from it provided the deeply sampled blood TCRbeta repertoires that made up the dataset. The material from the prospective study consisted of cDNA or gDNA derived from T cells, B-cell-depleted T cells, or PBMCs. A de-identified subject ID, COVID-19 status, age in years and sex were almost always included in the sample metadata. Samples were obtained from the ongoing ImmuneRACE study (first 160 participants) and from over 1,000 subjects provided by 6 global collaborators. The repertoires were made available in a free public database intended to serve as a resource for research on the immune response to SARS-CoV-2.

As to this clone: The clone's antigen remains unknown. It has no much larger one-base neighbor in the sample; base qualities were not kept.

The immunoSEQ Assay, a bias-controlled multiplex PCR, was used to amplify TCRbeta CDR3 regions from genomic DNA. As for the authors' bioinformatics: The number of nucleated cells in each sample was estimated by amplification of reference gene primers within the assay. To quantify the absolute abundance of each unique TCRbeta CDR3 rearrangement, sequence reads were collapsed and filtered. For each sample, productive Simpson clonality was calculated as the square root of Simpson's diversity index across productive rearrangements. As stored in TCRdb, this immuneACCESS dataset retains in-frame rearrangements with V and J assigned. A fraction of the clones does not appear; measured against another copy, unresolved V genes explain less than half of the discrepancy, and the remainder lacks a known reason. D and trimming come from the DNA, and the V and J calls and clone size come from that table. This sample holds hundreds of thousands of clones; less than 85% were observed only once. 2% to 3% of the sample is in the top ten clones.

V lost 2 bases and J lost 4 bases, and the count of bases not matched to a germline gene is 3. CDR1 and CDR2, per the germline V gene, are MNHEY and SVGAGI. Inclusive of the bounding cysteine and phenylalanine, the CDR3 is 15 residues long. Here the CDR3 DNA is all that survives: 45 bases in frame from base 1. What the authors observed across the whole study: The quantity of clinical and demographic metadata differed by source and by participant and was supplied without curation.

Each collaborating institution followed its own protocols to collect whole blood in K2EDTA tubes. For TCRbeta analysis, collaborators shipped samples as frozen whole blood, isolated PBMCs, or DNA extracted from either of those sample types. This clonotype was sampled from an older woman with active or convalescent COVID-19. In this chain, TRBV6-5 is recombined with TRBJ2-7; TRBD1 agrees with 12 junctional bases. Specimen: peripheral blood. The DNA sequence follows: TGTGCCAGCAGTTACGCGGGACAGGGGGCTTACGAGCAGTACTTC. Its coded protein is CASSYAGQGAYEQYF.